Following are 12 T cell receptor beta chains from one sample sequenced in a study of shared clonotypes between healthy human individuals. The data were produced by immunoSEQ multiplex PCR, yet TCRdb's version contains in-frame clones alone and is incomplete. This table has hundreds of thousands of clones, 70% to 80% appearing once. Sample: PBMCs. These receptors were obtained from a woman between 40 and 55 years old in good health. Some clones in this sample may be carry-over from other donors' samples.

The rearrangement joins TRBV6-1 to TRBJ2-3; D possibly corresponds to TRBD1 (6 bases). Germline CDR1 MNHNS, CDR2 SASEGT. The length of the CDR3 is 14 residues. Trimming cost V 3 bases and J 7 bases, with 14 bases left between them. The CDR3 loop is CASSESQGRYTQYF. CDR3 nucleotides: TGTGCCAGCAGTGAGTCGCAGGGGAGATATACGCAGTATTTT.

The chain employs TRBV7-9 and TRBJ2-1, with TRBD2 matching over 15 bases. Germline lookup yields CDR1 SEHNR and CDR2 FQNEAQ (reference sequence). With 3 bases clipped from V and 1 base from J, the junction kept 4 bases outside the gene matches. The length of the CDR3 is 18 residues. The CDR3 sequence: CASSFGLAGGRSYNEQFF. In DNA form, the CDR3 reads TGTGCCAGCAGCTTCGGACTAGCGGGAGGGAGATCCTACAATGAGCAGTTCTTC.

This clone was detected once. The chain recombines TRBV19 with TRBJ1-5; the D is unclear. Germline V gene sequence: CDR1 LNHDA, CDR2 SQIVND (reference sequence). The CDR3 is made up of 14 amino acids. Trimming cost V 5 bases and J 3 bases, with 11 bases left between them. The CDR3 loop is CASSFTGDNQPQHF. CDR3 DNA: TGTGCCAGTAGTTTTACCGGGGACAATCAGCCCCAGCATTTT.

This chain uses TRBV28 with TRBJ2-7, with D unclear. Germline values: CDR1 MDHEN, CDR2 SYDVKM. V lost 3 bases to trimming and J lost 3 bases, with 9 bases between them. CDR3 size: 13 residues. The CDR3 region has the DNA TGTGCCAGCAGTTTTGTCAATAACTACGAGCAGTACTTC. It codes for CASSFVNNYEQYF. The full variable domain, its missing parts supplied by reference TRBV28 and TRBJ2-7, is DVKVTQSSRYLVKRTGEKVFLECVQDMDHENMFWYRQDPGLGLRLIYFSYDVKMKEKGDIPEGYSVSREKKERFSLILESASTNQTSMYLCASSFVNNYEQYFGPGTRLTVT.

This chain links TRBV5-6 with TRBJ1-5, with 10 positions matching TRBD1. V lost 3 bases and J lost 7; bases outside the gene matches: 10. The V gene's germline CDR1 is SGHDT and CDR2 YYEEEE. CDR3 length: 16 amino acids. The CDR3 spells CASSSRQGAFRQPQHF. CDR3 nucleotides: TGTGCCAGCAGCTCTAGACAGGGGGCTTTTAGACAGCCCCAGCATTTT.

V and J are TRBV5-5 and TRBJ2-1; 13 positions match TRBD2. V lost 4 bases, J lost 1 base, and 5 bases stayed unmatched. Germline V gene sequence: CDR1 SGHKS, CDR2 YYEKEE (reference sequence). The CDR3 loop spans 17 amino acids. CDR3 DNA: TGTGCCAGCAGCGCGGGGACTAGCGGGGTGTCCTACAATGAGCAGTTCTTC. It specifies CASSAGTSGVSYNEQFF.

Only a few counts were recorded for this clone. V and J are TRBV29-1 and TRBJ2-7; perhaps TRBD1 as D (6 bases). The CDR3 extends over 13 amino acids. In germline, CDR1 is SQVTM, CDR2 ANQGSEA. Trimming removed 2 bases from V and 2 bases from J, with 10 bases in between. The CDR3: CSVERDNTYEQYF. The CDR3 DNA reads TGCAGCGTTGAAAGGGACAACACCTACGAGCAGTACTTC.

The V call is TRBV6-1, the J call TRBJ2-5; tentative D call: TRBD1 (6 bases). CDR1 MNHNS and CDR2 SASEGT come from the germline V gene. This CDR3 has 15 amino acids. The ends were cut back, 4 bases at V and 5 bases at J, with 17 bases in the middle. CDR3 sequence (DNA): TGTGCCAGCAGTGGCCGGGACACCTTCTTCGAGACCCAGTACTTC. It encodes CASSGRDTFFETQYF.

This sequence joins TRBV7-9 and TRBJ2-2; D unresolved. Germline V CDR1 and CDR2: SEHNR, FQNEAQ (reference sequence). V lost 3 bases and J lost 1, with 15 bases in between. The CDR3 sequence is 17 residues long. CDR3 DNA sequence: TGTGCCAGCAGCTTTGGCTACCACGACGGGAACACCGGGGAGCTGTTTTTT. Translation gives CASSFGYHDGNTGELFF.

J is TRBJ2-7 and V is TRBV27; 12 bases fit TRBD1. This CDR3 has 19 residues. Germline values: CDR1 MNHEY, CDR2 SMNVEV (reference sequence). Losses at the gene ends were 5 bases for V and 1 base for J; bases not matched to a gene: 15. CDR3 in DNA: TGTGCCAGCAGTCCGACCGGGACAGGGGGCGGGTGGGGTTCCTACGAGCAGTACTTC. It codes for CASSPTGTGGGWGSYEQYF.

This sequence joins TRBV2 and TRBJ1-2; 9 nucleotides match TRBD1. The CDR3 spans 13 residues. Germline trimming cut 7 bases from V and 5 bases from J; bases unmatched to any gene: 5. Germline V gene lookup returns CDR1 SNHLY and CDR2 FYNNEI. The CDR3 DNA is TGTGCCAGCATCCCGACAGGGGGTTATGGCTACACCTTC. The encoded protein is CASIPTGGYGYTF.

Written as DNA, the CDR3 is TGTGCCAGCAGCTTACAGGACAGGAATCCTTCCACCTTC. It encodes CASSLQDRNPSTF. The V gene is TRBV11-2, the J gene TRBJ1-2; TRBD1 agrees at 7 bases. The CDR3 totals 13 residues. V lost 2 bases to trimming and J lost 13 bases; unmatched junction nucleotides: 10. The germline V gene has CDR1 SGHAT and CDR2 FQNNGV.